Presented here are 4 T cell receptor beta chains from one specimen sequenced in a study of OX40 agonist ivuxolimab in advanced cancers. Using immunoSEQ multiplex PCR, the repertoire was profiled, and TCRdb retains in-frame clones only, with some absent. Of about 71,000 clones listed, approximately 94% are singletons. The source material was CD4+ or CD8+ T cells sorted from blood, sampled in a trial of the OX40 agonist ivuxolimab. These receptors came from an adult with an advanced solid tumor such as melanoma, head and neck, liver or kidney cancer.

This chain links TRBV6-5 with TRBJ1-4, with D possibly matching TRBD1 (6 bases). Per germline, CDR1 MNHEY and CDR2 SVGAGI. The CDR3 spans 15 residues. Trimming left V 5 bases short and J 8 bases short, with 18 bases between. The DNA of the CDR3 is TGTGCCAGCAGTGCATTACAGGGAGGAGGAGAAAAACTGTTTTTT. Its protein is CASSALQGGGEKLFF.

This chain joins TRBV28 and TRBJ1-4, with D tentatively TRBD1 (6 bases). The V end was cut by 10 bases, the J end by 1 base, with 13 bases between. In germline, CDR1 is MDHEN, CDR2 SYDVKM. CDR3 size: 14 residues. The CDR3 DNA reads TGTGCCATCTCGAGGGGACAAACTAATGAAAAACTGTTTTTT. Protein sequence: CAISRGQTNEKLFF.

The CDR3 loop reads CASSLAGAGQMIEAFF. CDR3 sequence (DNA): TGCGCCAGCAGCTTGGCTGGGGCGGGACAGATGATTGAAGCTTTCTTT. The chain carries TRBV5-1 and TRBJ1-1; 7 nucleotides align to TRBD1. The CDR3 has 16 amino acids. Germline V gene lookup returns CDR1 SGHRS and CDR2 YFSETQ. After removal of 0 bases from V and 7 bases from J, the junction contained 12 bases not matched to a gene.

The chain has TRBV29-1 and TRBJ2-7; the D gene is possibly TRBD2 (6 bases). Germline CDR1 is SQVTM and CDR2 is ANQGSEA. This CDR3 contains 16 residues. Trimming stripped 1 base from V and 0 bases from J, with 16 bases between. CDR3 nucleotides: TGCAGCGTTGAAGCCGGGCGGGGTACTTCCTCCTACGAGCAGTACTTC. It is translated as CSVEAGRGTSSYEQYF.